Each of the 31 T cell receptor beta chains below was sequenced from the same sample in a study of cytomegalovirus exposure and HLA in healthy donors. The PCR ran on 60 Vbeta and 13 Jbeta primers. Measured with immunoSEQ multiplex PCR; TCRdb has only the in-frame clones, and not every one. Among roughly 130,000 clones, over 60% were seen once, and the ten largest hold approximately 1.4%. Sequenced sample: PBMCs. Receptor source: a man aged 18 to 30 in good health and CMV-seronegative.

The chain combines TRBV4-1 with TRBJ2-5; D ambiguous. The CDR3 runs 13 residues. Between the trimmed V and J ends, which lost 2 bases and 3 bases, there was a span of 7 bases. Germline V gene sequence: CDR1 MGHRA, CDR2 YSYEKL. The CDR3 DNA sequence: TGCGCCAGCAGCCAATGGGCAGAAGAGACCCAGTACTTC. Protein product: CASSQWAEETQYF.

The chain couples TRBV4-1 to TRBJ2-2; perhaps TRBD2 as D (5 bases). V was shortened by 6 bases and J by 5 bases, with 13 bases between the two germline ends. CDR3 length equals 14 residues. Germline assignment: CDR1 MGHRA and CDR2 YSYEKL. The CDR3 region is CASSPPTGTGELFF. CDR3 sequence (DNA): TGCGCCAGCAGTCCCCCGACGGGGACCGGGGAGCTGTTTTTT.

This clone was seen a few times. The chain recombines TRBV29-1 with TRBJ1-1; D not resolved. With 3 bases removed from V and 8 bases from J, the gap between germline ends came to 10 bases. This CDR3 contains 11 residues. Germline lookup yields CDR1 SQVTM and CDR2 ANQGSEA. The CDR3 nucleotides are TGCAGCGTTGATCTGGGCAGGGAAGCTTTCTTT. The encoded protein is CSVDLGREAFF.

The CDR3 loop is CTSSPSGQGRFYGYTF. In DNA form, the CDR3 reads TGCACCAGCAGCCCGTCCGGACAGGGTCGATTCTATGGCTACACCTTC. The rearrangement uses TRBV1 and TRBJ1-2; the D call in the table, TRBD1, was not verified against the DNA. TRBV1 is reported as a pseudogene. The CDR3 sequence is 16 residues long.

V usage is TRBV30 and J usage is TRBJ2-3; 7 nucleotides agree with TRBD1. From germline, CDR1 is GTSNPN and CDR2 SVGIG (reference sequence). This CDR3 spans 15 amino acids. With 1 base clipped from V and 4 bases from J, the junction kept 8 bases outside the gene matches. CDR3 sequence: CAWSATGRGADTQYF. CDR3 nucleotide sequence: TGTGCCTGGAGTGCGACAGGGAGAGGGGCAGATACGCAGTATTTT.

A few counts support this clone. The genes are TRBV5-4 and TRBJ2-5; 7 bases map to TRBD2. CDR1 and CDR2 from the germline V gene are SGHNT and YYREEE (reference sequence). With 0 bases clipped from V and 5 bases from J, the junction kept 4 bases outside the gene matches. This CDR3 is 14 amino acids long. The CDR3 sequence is CASSLVGGTETQYF. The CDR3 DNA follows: TGTGCCAGCAGCTTGGTGGGAGGGACCGAGACCCAGTACTTC. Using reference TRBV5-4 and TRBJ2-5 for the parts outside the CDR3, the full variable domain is ETGVTQSPTHLIKTRGQQVTLRCSSQSGHNTVSWYQQALGQGPQFIFQYYREEENGRGNFPPRFSGLQFPNYSSELNVNALELDDSALYLCASSLVGGTETQYFGPGTRLLVL.

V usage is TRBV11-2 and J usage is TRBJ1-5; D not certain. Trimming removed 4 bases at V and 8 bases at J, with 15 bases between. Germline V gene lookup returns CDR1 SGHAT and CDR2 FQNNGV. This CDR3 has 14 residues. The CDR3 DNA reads TGTGCCAGCAGCTACACGGGGTCCCCCGAGCCCCAGCATTTT. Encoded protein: CASSYTGSPEPQHF.

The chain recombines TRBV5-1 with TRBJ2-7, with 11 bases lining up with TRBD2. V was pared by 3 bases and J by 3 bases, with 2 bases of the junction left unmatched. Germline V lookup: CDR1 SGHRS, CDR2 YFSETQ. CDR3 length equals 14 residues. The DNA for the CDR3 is TGCGCCAGCAGCTGGACTAGCGGGTTCTACGAGCAGTACTTC. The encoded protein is CASSWTSGFYEQYF.

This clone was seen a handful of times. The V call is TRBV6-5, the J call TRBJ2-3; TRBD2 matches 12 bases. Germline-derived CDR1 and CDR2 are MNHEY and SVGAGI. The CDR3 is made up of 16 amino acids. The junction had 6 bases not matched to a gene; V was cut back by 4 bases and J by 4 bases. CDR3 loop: CASSLRTSGVSDTQYF. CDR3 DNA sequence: TGTGCCAGCAGTTTAAGGACTAGCGGGGTGTCAGATACGCAGTATTTT.

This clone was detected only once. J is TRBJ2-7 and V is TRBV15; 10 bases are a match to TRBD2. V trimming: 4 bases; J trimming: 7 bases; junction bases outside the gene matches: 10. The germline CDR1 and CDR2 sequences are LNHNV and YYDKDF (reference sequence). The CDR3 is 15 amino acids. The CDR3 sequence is CATSKREGLLREQYF. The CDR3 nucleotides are TGTGCCACCAGCAAGCGGGAGGGCCTGTTGAGGGAGCAGTACTTC. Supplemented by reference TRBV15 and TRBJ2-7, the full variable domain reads DAMVIQNPRYQVTQFGKPVTLSCSQTLNHNVMYWYQQKSSQAPKLLFHYYDKDFNNEADTPDNFQSRRPNTSFCFLDIRSPGLGDTAMYLCATSKREGLLREQYFGPGTRLTVT.

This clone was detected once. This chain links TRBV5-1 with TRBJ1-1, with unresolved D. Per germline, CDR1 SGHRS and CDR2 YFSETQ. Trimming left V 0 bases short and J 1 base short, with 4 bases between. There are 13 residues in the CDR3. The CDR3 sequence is CASSLGANTEAFF. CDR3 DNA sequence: TGCGCCAGCAGCTTGGGAGCGAACACTGAAGCTTTCTTT.

CDR3 sequence: CASSYSRTGAIYEQYF. DNA for the CDR3: TGTGCCAGCAGTTACTCGAGGACAGGGGCCATCTACGAGCAGTACTTC. The V and J genes are TRBV6-5 and TRBJ2-7, with TRBD1 matching 9 bases. The germline CDR1 and CDR2 sequences are MNHEY and SVGAGI. The CDR3 runs to 16 residues. Unmatched junction bases numbered 6, after V lost 0 bases and J lost 3 bases.

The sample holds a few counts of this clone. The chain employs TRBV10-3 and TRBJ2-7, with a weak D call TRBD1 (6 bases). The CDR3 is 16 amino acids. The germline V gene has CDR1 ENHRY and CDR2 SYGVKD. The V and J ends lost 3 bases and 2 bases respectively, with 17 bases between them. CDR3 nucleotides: TGTGCCATCAGTGATCGTACAGGGCCAGGCACCTACGAGCAGTACTTC. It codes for CAISDRTGPGTYEQYF.

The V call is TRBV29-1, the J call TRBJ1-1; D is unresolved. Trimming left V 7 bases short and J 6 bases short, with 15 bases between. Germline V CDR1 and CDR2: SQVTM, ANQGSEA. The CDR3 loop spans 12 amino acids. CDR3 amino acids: CSARNIRAEAFF. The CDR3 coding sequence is TGCAGCGCCCGAAATATTCGGGCTGAAGCTTTCTTT.

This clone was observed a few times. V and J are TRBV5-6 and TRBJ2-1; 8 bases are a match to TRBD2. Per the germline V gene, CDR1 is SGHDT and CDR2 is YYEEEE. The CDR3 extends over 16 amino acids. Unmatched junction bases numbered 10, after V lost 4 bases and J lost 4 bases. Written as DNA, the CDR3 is TGTGCCAGCAGCCCTCTGGAGCGGGAGTGGTACAATGAGCAGTTCTTC. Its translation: CASSPLEREWYNEQFF.

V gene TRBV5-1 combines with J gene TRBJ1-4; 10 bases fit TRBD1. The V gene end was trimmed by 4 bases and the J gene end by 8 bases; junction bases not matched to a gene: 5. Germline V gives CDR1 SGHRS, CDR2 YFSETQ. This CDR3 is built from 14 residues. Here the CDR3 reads CASSAGQGLEKLFF. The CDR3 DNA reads TGCGCCAGCAGCGCGGGACAGGGGCTAGAAAAACTGTTTTTT.

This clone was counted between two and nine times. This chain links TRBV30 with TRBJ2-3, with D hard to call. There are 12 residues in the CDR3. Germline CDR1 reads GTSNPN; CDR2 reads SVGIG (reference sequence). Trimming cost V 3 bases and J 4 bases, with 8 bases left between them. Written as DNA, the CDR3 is TGTGCCTGGAGCCTAGACTCAGATACGCAGTATTTT. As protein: CAWSLDSDTQYF.

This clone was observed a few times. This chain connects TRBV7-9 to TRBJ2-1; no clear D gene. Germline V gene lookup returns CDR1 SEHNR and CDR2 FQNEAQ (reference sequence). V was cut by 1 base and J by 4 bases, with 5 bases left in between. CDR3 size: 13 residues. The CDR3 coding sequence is TGTGCCAGCAGCTTAGGTCAATACAATGAGCAGTTCTTC. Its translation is CASSLGQYNEQFF. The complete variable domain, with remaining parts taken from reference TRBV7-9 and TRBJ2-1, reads DTGVSQNPRHKITKRGQNVTFRCDPISEHNRLYWYRQTLGQGPEFLTYFQNEAQLEKSRLLSDRFSAERPKGSFSTLEIQRTEQGDSAMYLCASSLGQYNEQFFGPGTRLTVL.

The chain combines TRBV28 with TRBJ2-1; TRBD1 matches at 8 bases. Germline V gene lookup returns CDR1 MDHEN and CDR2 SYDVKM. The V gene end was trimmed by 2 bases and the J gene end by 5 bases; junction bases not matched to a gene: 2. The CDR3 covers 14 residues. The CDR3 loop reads CASSLTTGDNEQFF. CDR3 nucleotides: TGTGCCAGCAGTTTAACGACAGGGGACAATGAGCAGTTCTTC.

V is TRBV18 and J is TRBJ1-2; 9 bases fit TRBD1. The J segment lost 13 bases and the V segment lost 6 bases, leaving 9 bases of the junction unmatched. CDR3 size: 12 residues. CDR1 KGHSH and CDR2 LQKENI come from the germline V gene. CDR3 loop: CASSRDRELGTF. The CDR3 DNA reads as TGTGCCAGCTCCCGGGACAGGGAATTAGGCACCTTC.

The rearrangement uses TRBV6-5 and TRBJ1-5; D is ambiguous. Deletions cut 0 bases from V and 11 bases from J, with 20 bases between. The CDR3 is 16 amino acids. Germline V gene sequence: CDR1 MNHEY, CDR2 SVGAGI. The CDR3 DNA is TGTGCCAGCAGTTACTCGATGCTTGCGGGTAGGGAGTCCCAGCATTTT. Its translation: CASSYSMLAGRESQHF.

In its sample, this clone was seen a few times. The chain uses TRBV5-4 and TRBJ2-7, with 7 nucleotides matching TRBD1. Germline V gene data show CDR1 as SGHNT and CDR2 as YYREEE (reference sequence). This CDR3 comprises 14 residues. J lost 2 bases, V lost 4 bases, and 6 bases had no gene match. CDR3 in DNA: TGTGCCAGCAGCCCCACGGGACAGACCTACGAGCAGTACTTC. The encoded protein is CASSPTGQTYEQYF.

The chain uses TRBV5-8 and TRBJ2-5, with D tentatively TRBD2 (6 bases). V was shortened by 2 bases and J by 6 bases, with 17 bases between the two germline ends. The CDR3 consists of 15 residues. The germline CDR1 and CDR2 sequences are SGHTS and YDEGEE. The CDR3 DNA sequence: TGTGCCAGCAGCTTAAAACCGGGACTTCGCAAGACCCAGTACTTC. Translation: CASSLKPGLRKTQYF.

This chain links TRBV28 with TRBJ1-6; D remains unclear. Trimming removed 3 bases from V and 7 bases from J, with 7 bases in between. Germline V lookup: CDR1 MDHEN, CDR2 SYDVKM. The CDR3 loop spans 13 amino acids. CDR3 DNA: TGTGCCAGCAGTTTTTCTCTGAATTCACCCCTCCACTTT. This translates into CASSFSLNSPLHF.

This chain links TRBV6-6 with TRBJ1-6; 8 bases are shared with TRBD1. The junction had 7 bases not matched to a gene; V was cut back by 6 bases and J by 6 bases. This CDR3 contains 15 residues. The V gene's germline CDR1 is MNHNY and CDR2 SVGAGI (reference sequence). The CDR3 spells CASRRQGTRNSPLHF. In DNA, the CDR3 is TGTGCCAGCAGACGACAGGGGACGCGTAATTCACCCCTCCACTTT.

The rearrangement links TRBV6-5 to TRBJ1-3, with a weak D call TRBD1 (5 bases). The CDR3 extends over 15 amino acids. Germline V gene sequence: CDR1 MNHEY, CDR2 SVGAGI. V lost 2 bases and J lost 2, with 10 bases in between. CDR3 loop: CASSYQGITGNTIYF. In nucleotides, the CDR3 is TGTGCCAGCAGTTACCAGGGCATAACTGGAAACACCATATATTTT.

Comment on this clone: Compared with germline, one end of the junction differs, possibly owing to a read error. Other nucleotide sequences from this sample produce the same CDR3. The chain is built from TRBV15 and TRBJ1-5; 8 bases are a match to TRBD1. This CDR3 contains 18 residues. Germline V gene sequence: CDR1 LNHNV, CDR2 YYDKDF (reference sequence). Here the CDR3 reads CATSRDWGGAGGSQPQHF. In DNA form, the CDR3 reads TGTGCCACCAGCCGAGATTGGGGGGGGGCAGGGGGCAGCCAGCCCCAGCATTTT.

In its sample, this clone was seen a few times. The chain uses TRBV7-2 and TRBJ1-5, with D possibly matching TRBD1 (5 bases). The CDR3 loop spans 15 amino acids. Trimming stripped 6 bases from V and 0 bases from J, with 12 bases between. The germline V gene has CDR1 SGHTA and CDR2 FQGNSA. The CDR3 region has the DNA TGTGCCAGCAGAGAGGGACTCAATAGCAATCAGCCCCAGCATTTT. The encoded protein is CASREGLNSNQPQHF.

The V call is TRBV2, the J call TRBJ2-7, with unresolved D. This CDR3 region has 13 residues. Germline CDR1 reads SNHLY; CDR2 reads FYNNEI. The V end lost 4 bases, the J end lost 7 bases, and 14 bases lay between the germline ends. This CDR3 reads CASSGLRLGEQYF. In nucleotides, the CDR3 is TGTGCCAGCAGTGGGCTCCGCCTAGGAGAGCAGTACTTC.

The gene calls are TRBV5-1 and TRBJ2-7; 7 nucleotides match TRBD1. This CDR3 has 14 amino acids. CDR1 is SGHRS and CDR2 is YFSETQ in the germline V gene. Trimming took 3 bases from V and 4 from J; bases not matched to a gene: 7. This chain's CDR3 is CASSSQGNLYEQYF. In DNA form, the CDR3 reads TGCGCCAGCAGCTCACAGGGGAACCTTTACGAGCAGTACTTC. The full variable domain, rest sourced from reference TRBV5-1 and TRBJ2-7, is KAGVTQTPRYLIKTRGQQVTLSCSPISGHRSVSWYQQTPGQGLQFLFEYFSETQRNKGNFPGRFSGRQFSNSRSEMNVSTLELGDSALYLCASSSQGNLYEQYFGPGTRLTVT.

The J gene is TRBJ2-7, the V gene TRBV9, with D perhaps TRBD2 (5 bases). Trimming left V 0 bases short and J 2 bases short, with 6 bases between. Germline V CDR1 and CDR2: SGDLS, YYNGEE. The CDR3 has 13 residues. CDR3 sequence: CASSVGGTYEQYF. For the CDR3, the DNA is TGTGCCAGCAGCGTAGGAGGGACCTACGAGCAGTACTTC. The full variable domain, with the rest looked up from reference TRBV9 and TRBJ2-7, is DSGVTQTPKHLITATGQRVTLRCSPRSGDLSVYWYQQSLDQGLQFLIQYYNGEERAKGNILERFSAQQFPDLHSELNLSSLELGDSALYFCASSVGGTYEQYFGPGTRLTVT.